One and the same sample provided the 23 T cell receptor beta chains below, sequenced in a study of T cells after yellow fever vaccination. Via MiXCR, TCRdb re-called the 5' RACE reads, giving one row per CDR3 protein. The sample comprises approximately 600,000 distinct CDR3 sequences, approximately 13% of which are singletons, and 14% to 15% rests with the top ten. The sample was PBMCs, taken on the day of the yellow fever booster vaccination. Source of these receptors: a man aged 30 to 39 who received the YFV17D yellow fever vaccine.

Only a few counts were recorded for this clonotype. V usage is TRBV13 and J usage is TRBJ1-3; D not resolved. CDR1 is PRHDT, CDR2 FYEKMQ, per germline (reference sequence). With 1 base removed from V and 3 bases from J, the gap between germline ends came to 10 bases. The CDR3 sequence is 15 residues long. The CDR3: CASSLDKVRGNTIYF. As DNA, the CDR3 is TGTGCCAGCAGCTTAGACAAGGTTCGTGGAAACACCATATATTTT.

This sequence joins TRBV3-1 and TRBJ2-1, with 8 positions matching TRBD2. Germline CDR1 reads LGHDT; CDR2 reads YNNKEL (reference sequence). This CDR3 is built from 15 residues. V was clipped by 1 base and J by 6 bases; unmatched bases: 5. The CDR3 nucleotides read TGTGCCAGCAGCCAAGGTCCGGGAGGGCCCAATGAGCAGTTCTTC. Translating it yields CASSQGPGGPNEQFF.

The table lists this clonotype with a few counts. V usage is TRBV4-3 and J usage is TRBJ2-3; 9 bases are a match to TRBD2. The CDR3 consists of 18 residues. V lost 0 bases to trimming and J lost 2 bases; unmatched junction nucleotides: 9. Germline CDR1 reads LGHNA; CDR2 reads YSLEER. The CDR3 bases are TGCGCCAGCAGCCAAGATCCTGGGGGACTAGCCTTCACAGATACGCAGTATTTT. As protein: CASSQDPGGLAFTDTQYF.

This clonotype was seen more than once but under ten times. The gene calls are TRBV18 and TRBJ2-5, with D possibly being TRBD1 (6 bases). CDR1 is KGHSH, CDR2 LQKENI, per germline. V lost 6 bases, J lost 1 base, and 12 bases lay in between. This CDR3 has 14 amino acids. The CDR3 loop reads CASSRQELQETQYF. Written as DNA, the CDR3 is TGTGCCAGCTCCCGACAGGAGCTCCAAGAGACCCAGTACTTC.

This rearrangement joins TRBV7-8 to TRBJ2-1; a weak D match, TRBD2 (6 bases). This CDR3 is 15 amino acids long. CDR1 and CDR2 (germline): SGHVS, FQNEAQ. Trimming left V 1 base short and J 5 bases short, with 12 bases between. The CDR3 region is CASSLVLALDNEQFF. The DNA of the CDR3 is TGTGCCAGCAGCTTAGTACTAGCCCTAGACAATGAGCAGTTCTTC.

This clonotype was picked up a small number of times. The J gene is TRBJ2-7, the V gene TRBV28, with D perhaps given as TRBD1 or TRBD2 (5 bases each). Trimming pared 7 bases from V and 2 bases from J, leaving 9 bases between. Germline V gene sequence: CDR1 MDHEN, CDR2 SYDVKM. There are 12 residues in the CDR3. CDR3 DNA sequence: TGTGCCAGCATCGGGGCAGCCTACGAGCAGTACTTC. Its translation is CASIGAAYEQYF.

A few counts support this clonotype. This sequence joins TRBV6-5 and TRBJ1-5; D not certain. This CDR3 is built from 14 residues. The germline V gene has CDR1 MNHEY and CDR2 SVGAGI. The V and J ends lost 0 bases and 11 bases respectively, with 14 bases between them. The CDR3 here is CASSYSSGEMAQHF. Here the CDR3 DNA reads TGTGCCAGCAGTTACTCGAGTGGGGAGATGGCCCAGCATTTT.

This clonotype was recorded a few times. J is TRBJ2-5 and V is TRBV5-1; a weak D match, TRBD1 (6 bases). Deletions cut 4 bases from V and 1 base from J, with 11 bases between. The length of the CDR3 is 14 residues. In germline, CDR1 is SGHRS, CDR2 YFSETQ. Written as DNA, the CDR3 is TGCGCCAGCAGCCCCCCGGACAGCCAAGAGACCCAGTACTTC. Translating gives CASSPPDSQETQYF.

J is TRBJ2-7 and V is TRBV7-6; 7 positions agree with TRBD1. V lost 1 base and J lost 5; bases outside the gene matches: 11. CDR1 and CDR2 from the germline V gene are SGHVS and FNYEAQ. This CDR3 has 16 amino acids. Written as DNA, the CDR3 is TGTGCCAGCAGCTTAGGACTTAACAGGGGTCTGAACGAGCAGTACTTC. It specifies CASSLGLNRGLNEQYF.

This chain connects TRBV19 to TRBJ2-1, with D possibly TRBD2 on 6 matching bases. CDR3 length equals 15 residues. Trimming shortened V by 3 bases and J by 3 bases, and 12 bases separated the two germline ends. CDR1 and CDR2 from the germline V gene are LNHDA and SQIVND (reference sequence). The CDR3 sequence is CASSIVLASYNEQFF. CDR3 bases: TGTGCCAGTAGTATCGTGCTAGCGAGCTACAATGAGCAGTTCTTC.

The chain employs TRBV7-2 and TRBJ2-4; D is unresolved. V was cut by 3 bases and J by 3 bases, with 6 bases left in between. Germline assignment: CDR1 SGHTA and CDR2 FQGNSA. The CDR3 length is 13 residues. CDR3: CASSFWGKNIQYF. The CDR3 DNA sequence: TGTGCCAGCAGCTTTTGGGGCAAAAACATTCAGTACTTC.

This rearrangement joins TRBV7-2 to TRBJ2-1; no definite D call. The germline gives CDR1 SGHTA, CDR2 FQGNSA. The CDR3 consists of 15 residues. Trimming removed 1 base from V and 9 bases from J, with 16 bases in between. For the CDR3, the DNA is TGTGCCAGCAGCTTAGGAATACCCTTGGGTGGTGAGCAGTTCTTC. Its translation is CASSLGIPLGGEQFF.

The chain carries TRBV18 and TRBJ1-2; D not certain. Per germline, CDR1 KGHSH and CDR2 LQKENI. Between the trimmed V and J ends, which lost 0 bases and 4 bases, there was a span of 12 bases. This CDR3 contains 15 residues. The CDR3 here is CASSPPGRKSYGYTF. In DNA, the CDR3 is TGTGCCAGCTCACCACCCGGGAGGAAATCCTATGGCTACACCTTC.

V usage is TRBV5-6 and J usage is TRBJ1-2, with a tentative D call TRBD1 (6 bases). V lost 4 bases and J lost 8, with 18 bases in between. The CDR3 loop spans 14 amino acids. The germline CDR1 and CDR2 sequences are SGHDT and YYEEEE. This chain's CDR3 is CASSRLDSLPGYTF. The CDR3 nucleotides read TGTGCCAGCAGCCGATTGGACAGCTTACCCGGCTACACCTTC.

This clonotype showed up many times. The chain has TRBV29-1 and TRBJ2-7, with D perhaps TRBD2 (6 bases). Deletions cut 5 bases from V and 9 bases from J, with 32 bases between. This CDR3 is built from 17 residues. CDR1 and CDR2 from the germline V gene are SQVTM and ANQGSEA. The CDR3 loop is CSVNLAQGPGRESGQYF. The DNA of the CDR3 is TGCAGCGTTAACCTCGCTCAGGGCCCGGGACGGGAGAGTGGGCAGTACTTC.

This clonotype was observed a few times. The J gene is TRBJ2-1, the V gene TRBV20-1, with 9 bases identical to TRBD2. V lost 3 bases and J lost 6; bases outside the gene matches: 9. Looked up from germline, CDR1 is DFQATT and CDR2 is SNEGSKA (reference sequence). The CDR3 length is 15 residues. This chain's CDR3 is CSASLIAGAINEQFF. The CDR3 DNA reads TGCAGTGCTAGCCTCATAGCGGGAGCAATCAATGAGCAGTTCTTC.

This rearrangement joins TRBV20-1 to TRBJ2-3, with 9 positions matching TRBD1. The CDR3 is 18 amino acids. The germline gives CDR1 DFQATT, CDR2 SNEGSKA (reference sequence). V gave up 3 bases and J gave up 4 bases; unmatched junction bases: 17. CDR3 nucleotides: TGCAGTGCTAGCGTGGGACAGGGTGCCCGGGCTTCGGCAGATACGCAGTATTTT. It specifies CSASVGQGARASADTQYF.

A few counts support this clonotype. The chain joins TRBV29-1 to TRBJ2-1; 8 bases line up with TRBD2. The CDR3 is made up of 15 amino acids. V lost 6 bases, J lost 3 bases, and 10 bases stayed unmatched. Germline CDR1 SQVTM, CDR2 ANQGSEA. CDR3 amino acids: CSVSRDSGIYNEQFF. The CDR3 DNA reads TGCAGCGTCTCGAGGGATAGCGGGATCTACAATGAGCAGTTCTTC.

CDR3 region: CATSRDLGTSGSYEQYF. The CDR3 DNA follows: TGTGCCACCAGCAGAGATCTCGGGACTAGCGGCTCCTACGAGCAGTACTTC. The V and J genes are TRBV15 and TRBJ2-7, with 11 bases that match TRBD2. CDR1 and CDR2 from the germline V gene are LNHNV and YYDKDF (reference sequence). V gave up 0 bases and J gave up 0 bases; unmatched junction bases: 4. This CDR3 has 17 amino acids.

This clonotype was found many times. The rearrangement uses TRBV5-8 and TRBJ2-7; 9 bases align to TRBD2. Germline V gene sequence: CDR1 SGHTS, CDR2 YDEGEE. The CDR3 covers 14 residues. J was trimmed by 0 bases and V by 5 bases; bases with no gene match: 3. The CDR3 sequence is CASRRLADSYEQYF. The CDR3 DNA reads as TGTGCCAGCAGGCGACTAGCGGACTCCTACGAGCAGTACTTC. Full variable domain (remainder filled in from reference TRBV5-8 and TRBJ2-7): EAGVTQSPTHLIKTRGQQATLRCSPISGHTSVYWYQQALGLGLQFLLWYDEGEERNRGNFPPRFSGRQFPNYSSELNVNALELEDSALYLCASRRLADSYEQYFGPGTRLTVT.

This clonotype was seen a few times. The V call is TRBV7-9, the J call TRBJ1-1; possible D gene TRBD1, 6 bases. The V end lost 5 bases, the J end lost 4 bases, and 17 bases lay between the germline ends. CDR1 is SEHNR, CDR2 FQNEAQ, per germline (reference sequence). This CDR3 is built from 15 residues. This chain's CDR3 is CASSRFGGMSTEAFF. Here the CDR3 DNA reads TGTGCCAGCAGCCGGTTTGGGGGCATGAGCACTGAAGCTTTCTTT.

Comment on this clonotype: At one end, the junction sequence differs from germline, possibly due to a read error. This chain uses TRBV20-1 with TRBJ2-3; tentative D call: TRBD2 (6 bases). The germline gives CDR1 DFQATT, CDR2 SNEGSKA (reference sequence). The CDR3 length is 16 residues. The CDR3 reads CCARGVSGTSTDTQYF. The CDR3 nucleotides read TGCTGTGCTAGGGGTGTTAGCGGAACTAGCACAGATACGCAGTATTTT.

With regard to this clonotype: This may arise from a read error, as a much more abundant clone is one base away. The chain carries TRBV14 and TRBJ2-7; a possible D gene is TRBD1 (5 bases). The V gene's germline CDR1 is SGHDN and CDR2 FVKESK. This CDR3 contains 13 residues. CDR3 region: CASSPDIFNELYF. CDR3 bases: TGTGCCAGCAGCCCGGACATTTTCAACGAGCTGTACTTC.